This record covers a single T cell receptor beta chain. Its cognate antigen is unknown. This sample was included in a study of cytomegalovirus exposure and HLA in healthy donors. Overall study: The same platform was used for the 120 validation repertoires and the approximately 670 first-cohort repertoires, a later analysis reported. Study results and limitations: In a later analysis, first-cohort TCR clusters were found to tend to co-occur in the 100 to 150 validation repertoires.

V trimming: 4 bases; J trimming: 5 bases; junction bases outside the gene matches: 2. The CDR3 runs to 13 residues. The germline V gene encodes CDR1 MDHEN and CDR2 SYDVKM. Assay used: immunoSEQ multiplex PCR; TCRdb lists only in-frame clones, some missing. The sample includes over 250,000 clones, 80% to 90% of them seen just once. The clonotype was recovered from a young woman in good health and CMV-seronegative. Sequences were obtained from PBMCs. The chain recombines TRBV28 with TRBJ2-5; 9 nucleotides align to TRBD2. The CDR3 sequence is CASSWTSVETQYF. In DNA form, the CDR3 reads TGTGCCAGCAGTTGGACTAGCGTGGAGACCCAGTACTTC.